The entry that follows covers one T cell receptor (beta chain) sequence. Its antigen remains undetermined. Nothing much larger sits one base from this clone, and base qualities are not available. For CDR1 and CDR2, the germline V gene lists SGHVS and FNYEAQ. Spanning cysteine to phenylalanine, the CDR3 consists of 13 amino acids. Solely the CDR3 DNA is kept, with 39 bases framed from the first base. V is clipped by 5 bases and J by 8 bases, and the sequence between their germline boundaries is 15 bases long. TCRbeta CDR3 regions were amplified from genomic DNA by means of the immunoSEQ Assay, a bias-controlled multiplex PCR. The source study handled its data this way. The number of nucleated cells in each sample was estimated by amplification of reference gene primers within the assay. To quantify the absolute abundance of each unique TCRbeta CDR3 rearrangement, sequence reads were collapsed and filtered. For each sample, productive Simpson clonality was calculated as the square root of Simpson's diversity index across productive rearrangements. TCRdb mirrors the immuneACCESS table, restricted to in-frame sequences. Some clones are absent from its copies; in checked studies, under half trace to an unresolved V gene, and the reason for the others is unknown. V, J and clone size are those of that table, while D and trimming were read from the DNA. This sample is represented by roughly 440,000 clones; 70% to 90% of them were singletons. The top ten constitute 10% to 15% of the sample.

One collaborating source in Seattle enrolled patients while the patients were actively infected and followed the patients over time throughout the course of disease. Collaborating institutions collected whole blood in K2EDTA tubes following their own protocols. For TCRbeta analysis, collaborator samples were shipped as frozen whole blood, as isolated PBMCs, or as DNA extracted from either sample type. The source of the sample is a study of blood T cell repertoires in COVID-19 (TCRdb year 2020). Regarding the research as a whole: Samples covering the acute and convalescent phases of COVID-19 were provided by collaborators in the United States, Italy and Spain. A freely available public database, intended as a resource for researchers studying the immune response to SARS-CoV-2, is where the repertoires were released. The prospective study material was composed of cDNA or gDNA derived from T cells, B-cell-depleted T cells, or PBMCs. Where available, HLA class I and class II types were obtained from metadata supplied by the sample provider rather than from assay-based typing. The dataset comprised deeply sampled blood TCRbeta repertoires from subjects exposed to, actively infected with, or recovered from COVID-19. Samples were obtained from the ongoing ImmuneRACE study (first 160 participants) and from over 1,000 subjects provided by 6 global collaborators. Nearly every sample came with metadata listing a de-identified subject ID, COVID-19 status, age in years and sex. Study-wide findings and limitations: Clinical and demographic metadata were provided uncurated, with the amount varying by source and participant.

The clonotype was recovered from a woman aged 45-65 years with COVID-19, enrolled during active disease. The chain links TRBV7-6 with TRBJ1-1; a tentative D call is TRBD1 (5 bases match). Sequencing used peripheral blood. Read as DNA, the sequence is TGTGCCAGCAGCCCCTCGGGACTCAGGGAAGCTTTCTTT. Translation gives CASSPSGLREAFF.